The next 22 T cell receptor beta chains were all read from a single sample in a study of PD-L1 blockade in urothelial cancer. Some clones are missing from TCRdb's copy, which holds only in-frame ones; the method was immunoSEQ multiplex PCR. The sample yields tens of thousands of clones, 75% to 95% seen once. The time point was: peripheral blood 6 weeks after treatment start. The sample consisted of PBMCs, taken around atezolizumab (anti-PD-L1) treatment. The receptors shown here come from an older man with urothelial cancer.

CDR3 in amino acids: CASSESSGVPYEQYF. The CDR3 DNA sequence: TGCGCCAGCAGTGAGTCTTCGGGGGTACCCTACGAGCAGTACTTC. The chain recombines TRBV10-1 with TRBJ2-7; possibly TRBD2 for D (6 bases). The CDR3 covers 15 residues. Germline CDR1 reads WNHNN; CDR2 reads SYGVQD (reference sequence). Trimming stripped 0 bases from V and 2 bases from J, with 11 bases between.

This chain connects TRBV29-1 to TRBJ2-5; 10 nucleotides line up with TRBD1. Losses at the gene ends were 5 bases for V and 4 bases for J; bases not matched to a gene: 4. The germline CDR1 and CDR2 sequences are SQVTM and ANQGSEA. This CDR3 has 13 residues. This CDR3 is CSVLRTGGETQYF. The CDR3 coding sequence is TGCAGCGTTCTTAGGACAGGGGGAGAGACCCAGTACTTC.

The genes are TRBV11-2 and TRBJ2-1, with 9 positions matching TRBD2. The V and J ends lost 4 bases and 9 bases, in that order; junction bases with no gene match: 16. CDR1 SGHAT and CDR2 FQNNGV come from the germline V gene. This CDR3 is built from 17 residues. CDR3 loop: CASSSLGGLAGVSEQFF. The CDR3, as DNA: TGTGCCAGCAGCTCCTTGGGTGGATTAGCGGGAGTATCTGAGCAGTTCTTC.

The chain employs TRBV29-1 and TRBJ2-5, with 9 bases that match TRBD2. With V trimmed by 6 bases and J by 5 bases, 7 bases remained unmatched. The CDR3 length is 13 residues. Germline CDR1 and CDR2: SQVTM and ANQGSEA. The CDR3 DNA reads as TGCAGCGTGGATAGCGGGAGCTTGGAGACCCAGTACTTC. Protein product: CSVDSGSLETQYF.

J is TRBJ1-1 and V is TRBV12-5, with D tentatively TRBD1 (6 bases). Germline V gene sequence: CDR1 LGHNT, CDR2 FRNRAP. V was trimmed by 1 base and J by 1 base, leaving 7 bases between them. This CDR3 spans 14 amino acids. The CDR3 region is CASGLGTENTEAFF. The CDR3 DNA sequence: TGTGCTAGTGGTTTGGGGACAGAGAACACTGAAGCTTTCTTT.

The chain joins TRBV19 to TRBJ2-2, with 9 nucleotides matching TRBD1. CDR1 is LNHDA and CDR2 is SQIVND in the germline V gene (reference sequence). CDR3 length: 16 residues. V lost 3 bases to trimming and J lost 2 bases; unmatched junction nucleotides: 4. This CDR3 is CASSIGDRVNTGELFF. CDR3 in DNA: TGTGCCAGTAGTATTGGGGACAGGGTTAACACCGGGGAGCTGTTTTTT.

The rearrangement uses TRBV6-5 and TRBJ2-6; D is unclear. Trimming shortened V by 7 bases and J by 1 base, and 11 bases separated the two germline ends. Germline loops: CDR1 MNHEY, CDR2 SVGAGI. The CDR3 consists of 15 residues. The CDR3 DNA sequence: TGTGCCAGCACCAGATTCAGTTCTGGGGCCAACGTCCTGACTTTC. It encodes CASTRFSSGANVLTF.

CDR3 protein: CASSGEGTDTQYF. In DNA, the CDR3 is TGCGCCTCCAGCGGGGAGGGAACAGATACGCAGTATTTT. The V and J genes are TRBV4-1 and TRBJ2-3; 7 bases are a match to TRBD2. Germline CDR1 MGHRA, CDR2 YSYEKL. Trimming took 11 bases from V and 3 from J; bases not matched to a gene: 8. This CDR3 has 13 residues.

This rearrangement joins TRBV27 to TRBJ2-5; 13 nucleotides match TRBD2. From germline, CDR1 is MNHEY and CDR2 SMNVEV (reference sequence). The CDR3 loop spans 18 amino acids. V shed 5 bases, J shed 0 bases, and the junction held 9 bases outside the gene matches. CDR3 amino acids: CASSPGRLAGGHQETQYF. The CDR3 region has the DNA TGTGCCAGCAGTCCGGGTCGACTAGCGGGAGGCCACCAAGAGACCCAGTACTTC.

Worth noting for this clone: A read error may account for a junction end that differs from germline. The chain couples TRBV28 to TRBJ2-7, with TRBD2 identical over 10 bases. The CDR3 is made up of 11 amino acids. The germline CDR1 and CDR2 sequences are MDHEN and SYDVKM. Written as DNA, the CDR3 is TGTGCCAGCAGCTCGGGACTAGCGAGAACCTTC. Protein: CASSSGLARTF.

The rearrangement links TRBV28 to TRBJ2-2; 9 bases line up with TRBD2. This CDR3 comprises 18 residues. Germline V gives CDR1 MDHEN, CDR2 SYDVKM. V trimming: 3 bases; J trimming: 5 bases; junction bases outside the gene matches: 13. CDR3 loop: CASSFFSSGISRTGELFF. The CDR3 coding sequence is TGTGCCAGCAGTTTTTTTTCTAGCGGGATAAGTCGGACCGGGGAGCTGTTTTTT.

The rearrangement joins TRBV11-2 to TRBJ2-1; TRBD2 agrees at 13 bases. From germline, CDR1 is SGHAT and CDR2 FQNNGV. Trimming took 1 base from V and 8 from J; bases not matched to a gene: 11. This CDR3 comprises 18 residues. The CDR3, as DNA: TGTGCCAGCAGCTTAGGGGGGGGGACTAGCGGGAAGGTGTATGAGCAGTTCTTC. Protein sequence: CASSLGGGTSGKVYEQFF. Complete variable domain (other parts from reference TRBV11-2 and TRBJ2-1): EAGVAQSPRYKIIEKRQSVAFWCNPISGHATLYWYQQILGQGPKLLIQFQNNGVVDDSQLPKDRFSAERLKGVDSTLKIQPAKLEDSAVYLCASSLGGGTSGKVYEQFFGPGTRLTVL.

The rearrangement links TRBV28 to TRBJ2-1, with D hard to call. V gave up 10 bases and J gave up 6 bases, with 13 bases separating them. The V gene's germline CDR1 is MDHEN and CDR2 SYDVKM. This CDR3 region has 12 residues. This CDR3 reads CAIATPSNEQFF. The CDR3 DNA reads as TGTGCCATCGCGACTCCCTCCAATGAGCAGTTCTTC.

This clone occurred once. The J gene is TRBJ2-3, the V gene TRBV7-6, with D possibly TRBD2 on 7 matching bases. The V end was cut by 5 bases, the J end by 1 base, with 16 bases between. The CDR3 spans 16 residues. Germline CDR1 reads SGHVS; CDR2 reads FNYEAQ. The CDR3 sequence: CASSLGGRGGTDTQYF. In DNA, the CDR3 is TGTGCCAGCAGCCTCGGGGGGAGGGGGGGCACAGATACGCAGTATTTT.

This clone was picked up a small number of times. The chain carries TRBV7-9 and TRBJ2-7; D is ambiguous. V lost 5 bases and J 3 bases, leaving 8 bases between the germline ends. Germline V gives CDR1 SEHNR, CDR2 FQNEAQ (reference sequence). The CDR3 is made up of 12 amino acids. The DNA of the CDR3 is TGTGCCAGCAGCCAAAGCGACTACGAGCAGTACTTC. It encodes CASSQSDYEQYF.

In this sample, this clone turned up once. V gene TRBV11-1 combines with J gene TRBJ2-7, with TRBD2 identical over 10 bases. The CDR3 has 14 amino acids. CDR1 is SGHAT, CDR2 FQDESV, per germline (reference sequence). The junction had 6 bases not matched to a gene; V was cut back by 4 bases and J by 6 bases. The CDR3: CASSSSGRVGEQYF. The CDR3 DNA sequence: TGTGCCAGCAGCTCTAGCGGGAGAGTAGGCGAGCAGTACTTC.

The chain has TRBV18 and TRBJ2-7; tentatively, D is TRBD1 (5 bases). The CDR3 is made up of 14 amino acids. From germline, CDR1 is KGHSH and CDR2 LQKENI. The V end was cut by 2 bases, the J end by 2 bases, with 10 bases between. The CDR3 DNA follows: TGTGCCAGCTCACCAGCTGGGGCGCCCTACGAGCAGTACTTC. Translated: CASSPAGAPYEQYF.

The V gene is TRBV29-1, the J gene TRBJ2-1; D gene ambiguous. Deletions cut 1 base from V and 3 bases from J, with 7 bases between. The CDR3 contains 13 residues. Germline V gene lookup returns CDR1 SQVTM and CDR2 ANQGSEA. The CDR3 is CSVEGALYNEQFF. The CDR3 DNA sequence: TGCAGCGTTGAAGGGGCCCTCTACAATGAGCAGTTCTTC.

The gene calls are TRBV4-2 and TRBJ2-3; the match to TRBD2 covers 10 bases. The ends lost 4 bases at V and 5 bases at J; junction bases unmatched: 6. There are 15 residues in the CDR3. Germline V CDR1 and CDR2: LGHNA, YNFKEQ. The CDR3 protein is CASSRLAGGLDTQYF. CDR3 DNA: TGTGCCAGCAGCCGATTAGCGGGAGGTTTAGATACGCAGTATTTT.

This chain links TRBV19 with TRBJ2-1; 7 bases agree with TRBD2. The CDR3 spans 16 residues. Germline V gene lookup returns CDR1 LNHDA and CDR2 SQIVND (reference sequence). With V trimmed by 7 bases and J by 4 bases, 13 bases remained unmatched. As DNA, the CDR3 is TGTGCCAGTACCCCGTCTGGAGCGGGATTTTACAATGAGCAGTTCTTC. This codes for CASTPSGAGFYNEQFF.

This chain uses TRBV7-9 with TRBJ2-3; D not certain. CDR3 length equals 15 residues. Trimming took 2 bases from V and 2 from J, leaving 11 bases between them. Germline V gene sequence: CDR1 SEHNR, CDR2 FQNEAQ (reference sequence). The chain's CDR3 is CASSLSRLVTDTQYF. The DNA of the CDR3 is TGTGCCAGCAGCTTATCGAGGCTAGTCACAGATACGCAGTATTTT.

The CDR3 sequence is CASSRTSGRNTDTQYF. The CDR3 DNA sequence: TGTGCCAGTAGTCGTACTAGCGGGAGAAACACAGATACGCAGTATTTT. This chain joins TRBV19 and TRBJ2-3, with 11 bases identical to TRBD2. Trimming removed 5 bases from V and 2 bases from J; junction bases left unmatched: 6. CDR1 LNHDA and CDR2 SQIVND come from the germline V gene (reference sequence). The CDR3 contains 16 residues.